This is a list of T cell receptor beta chains from one sample in a study of STAT3 mutations in large granular lymphocyte leukemia. Method: immunoSEQ multiplex PCR; TCRdb's copy keeps in-frame clones and lacks some. The repertoire has tens of thousands of clones, 94% of them found once; the top ten carry approximately 6%. Sequenced material: peripheral blood mononuclear cells. All receptors derive from a man between 35 and 55 years old with T-cell large granular lymphocyte leukemia. Some clones in this sample may be carry-over from other donors' samples. Both conserved end residues are part of each CDR3. The order of the fields is clone size, D gene, CDR3 length, J gene, V gene, CDR3 DNA, CDR3 protein. The D gene is left open where the match is weak. For some rows the clone size is stated as once, few or many, or as a class when expanded; others skip it.

clone_size: .; d_call: .; cdr3_length: 13; j_call: TRBJ1-5; v_call: TRBV27; cdr3_nt: TGTGCCAGCAGTTTAATGGGGAATCAGCCCCAGCATTTT; cdr3_aa: CASSLMGNQPQHF
clone_size: .; d_call: .; cdr3_length: 11; j_call: TRBJ1-1; v_call: TRBV7-9; cdr3_nt: TGTGCCAGCAGCTTGGGGGATCGTGCTTTCTTT; cdr3_aa: CASSLGDRAFF
clone_size: .; d_call: TRBD1; cdr3_length: 14; j_call: TRBJ1-2; v_call: TRBV7-2; cdr3_nt: TGTGCCAGCAGCACCCTACAGGGGGGCTATGGCTACACCTTC; cdr3_aa: CASSTLQGGYGYTF
clone_size: once; d_call: TRBD1; cdr3_length: 16; j_call: TRBJ2-7; v_call: TRBV7-2; cdr3_nt: TGTGCCAGCAGCTTAGGGGAGGTGGGCAGGGGGCGCGAGCAGTACTTC; cdr3_aa: CASSLGEVGRGREQYF
clone_size: .; d_call: TRBD1; cdr3_length: 14; j_call: TRBJ2-7; v_call: TRBV9; cdr3_nt: TGTGCCAGCAGCCCTACGACAGGGGGGTACGAGCAGTACTTC; cdr3_aa: CASSPTTGGYEQYF
clone_size: once; d_call: .; cdr3_length: 11; j_call: TRBJ1-1; v_call: TRBV29-1; cdr3_nt: TGCAGCGTGGAGAAGAACACTGAAGCTTTCTTT; cdr3_aa: CSVEKNTEAFF
clone_size: .; d_call: .; cdr3_length: 12; j_call: TRBJ2-7; v_call: TRBV14; cdr3_nt: TGTGCCAGCAGCTGGGGAACCTACGAGCAGTACTTC; cdr3_aa: CASSWGTYEQYF
clone_size: .; d_call: .; cdr3_length: 18; j_call: TRBJ2-5; v_call: TRBV11-2; cdr3_nt: TGTGCCAGCAGCTCAGACCGGGACACCATAACCCTCCAAGAGACCCAGTACTTC; cdr3_aa: CASSSDRDTITLQETQYF
clone_size: .; d_call: .; cdr3_length: 13; j_call: TRBJ2-7; v_call: TRBV18; cdr3_nt: TGTGCCAGCTCCTCAGACCAGAGCTACGAGCAGTACTTC; cdr3_aa: CASSSDQSYEQYF
clone_size: .; d_call: .; cdr3_length: 15; j_call: TRBJ1-6; v_call: TRBV4-3; cdr3_nt: TGCGCCAGCAGCCAAGATATGCAGAGAAATTCACCCCTCCACTTT; cdr3_aa: CASSQDMQRNSPLHF
clone_size: .; d_call: .; cdr3_length: 13; j_call: TRBJ2-7; v_call: TRBV7-9; cdr3_nt: TGTGCCAGCAGCCCGCAGGACGGCTACGAGCAGTACTTC; cdr3_aa: CASSPQDGYEQYF
clone_size: .; d_call: .; cdr3_length: 11; j_call: TRBJ2-5; v_call: TRBV18; cdr3_nt: TGTGCCAGCTCACCAACGGAGACCCAGTACTTC; cdr3_aa: CASSPTETQYF
clone_size: .; d_call: TRBD2; cdr3_length: 14; j_call: TRBJ2-3; v_call: TRBV6-1; cdr3_nt: TGTGCCGCGGTAGCGGGGGGGCTCTCAGATACGCAGTATTTT; cdr3_aa: CAAVAGGLSDTQYF
clone_size: .; d_call: TRBD1; cdr3_length: 14; j_call: TRBJ1-4; v_call: TRBV5-4; cdr3_nt: TGTGCCAGCAGCTCCGGGACAGTCGGAGAAAAACTGTTTTTT; cdr3_aa: CASSSGTVGEKLFF
clone_size: .; d_call: .; cdr3_length: 16; j_call: TRBJ2-7; v_call: TRBV5-1; cdr3_nt: TGCGCCAGCAGCTTGAGTTCGGGGCCCGACCTCTACGAGCAGTACTTC; cdr3_aa: CASSLSSGPDLYEQYF
clone_size: .; d_call: .; cdr3_length: 13; j_call: TRBJ1-1; v_call: TRBV29-1; cdr3_nt: TGCAGCGTTGAAAGTCAGTTGAACACTGAAGCTTTCTTT; cdr3_aa: CSVESQLNTEAFF
clone_size: once; d_call: .; cdr3_length: 15; j_call: TRBJ1-2; v_call: TRBV6-5; cdr3_nt: TGTGCCAGCAGTTACTTGGGGATGGGAGACTATGGCTACACCTTC; cdr3_aa: CASSYLGMGDYGYTF
clone_size: .; d_call: .; cdr3_length: 15; j_call: TRBJ2-2; v_call: TRBV27; cdr3_nt: TGTGCCAGCAGTTCCAGGGGTACGAACACCGGGGAGCTGTTTTTT; cdr3_aa: CASSSRGTNTGELFF
clone_size: .; d_call: TRBD1; cdr3_length: 14; j_call: TRBJ2-7; v_call: TRBV27; cdr3_nt: TGTGCCAGCAGTAGTCGGACAGGGGCCTACGAGCAGTACTTC; cdr3_aa: CASSSRTGAYEQYF
clone_size: .; d_call: TRBD1; cdr3_length: 12; j_call: TRBJ1-2; v_call: TRBV6-6; cdr3_nt: TGTGCCAGCAGAGGACAGGGGTCGGGCTACACCTTC; cdr3_aa: CASRGQGSGYTF
clone_size: .; d_call: TRBD2; cdr3_length: 16; j_call: TRBJ2-7; v_call: TRBV6-6; cdr3_nt: TGTGCCAGCAGACCCCCTTCTAGCGGGGGGGTCGGCGAGCAGTACTTC; cdr3_aa: CASRPPSSGGVGEQYF
clone_size: .; d_call: .; cdr3_length: 14; j_call: TRBJ1-6; v_call: TRBV5-6; cdr3_nt: TGTGCCAGCAGCTTGAGGGATCTTAATTCACCCCTCCACTTT; cdr3_aa: CASSLRDLNSPLHF
clone_size: once; d_call: TRBD1; cdr3_length: 15; j_call: TRBJ1-2; v_call: TRBV7-9; cdr3_nt: TGTGCCAGCAGCTTTGGACAGGGGACTAACTATGGCTACACCTTC; cdr3_aa: CASSFGQGTNYGYTF
clone_size: .; d_call: TRBD1; cdr3_length: 15; j_call: TRBJ2-5; v_call: TRBV6-6; cdr3_nt: TGTGCCAGCAGTTACCTCAGGGGGCCCCAAGAGACCCAGTACTTC; cdr3_aa: CASSYLRGPQETQYF
clone_size: .; d_call: TRBD1; cdr3_length: 14; j_call: TRBJ1-2; v_call: TRBV18; cdr3_nt: TGTGCCAGCTCGCTCCGGACAGGGCCCTATGGCTACACCTTC; cdr3_aa: CASSLRTGPYGYTF
clone_size: once; d_call: TRBD1; cdr3_length: 14; j_call: TRBJ1-6; v_call: TRBV28; cdr3_nt: TGTGCCAGCAGCTCGGGACAGGGAGATTCACCCCTCCACTTT; cdr3_aa: CASSSGQGDSPLHF
clone_size: .; d_call: .; cdr3_length: 13; j_call: TRBJ1-6; v_call: TRBV27; cdr3_nt: TGTGCCAGCAGTTTAAATTTTAATTCACCCCTCCACTTT; cdr3_aa: CASSLNFNSPLHF
clone_size: .; d_call: TRBD2; cdr3_length: 16; j_call: TRBJ2-7; v_call: TRBV4-3; cdr3_nt: TGCGCCAGCAGCCAAGATCCCGGTAGCGGGGGGAACGAGCAGTACTTC; cdr3_aa: CASSQDPGSGGNEQYF
clone_size: .; d_call: TRBD1; cdr3_length: 15; j_call: TRBJ1-2; v_call: TRBV9; cdr3_nt: TGTGCCAGCAGCGTAGTGGTCGGACAGGGAGATGGCTACACCTTC; cdr3_aa: CASSVVVGQGDGYTF
clone_size: once; d_call: TRBD1; cdr3_length: 18; j_call: TRBJ1-4; v_call: TRBV7-9; cdr3_nt: TGTGCCAGCAGCTTAGATTATCGCGGGACAGGGGATGATGAAAAACTGTTTTTT; cdr3_aa: CASSLDYRGTGDDEKLFF
clone_size: once; d_call: .; cdr3_length: 14; j_call: TRBJ2-5; v_call: TRBV27; cdr3_nt: TGTGCCAGCAGTTTATCCAGGTCTGGAGAGACCCAGTACTTC; cdr3_aa: CASSLSRSGETQYF
clone_size: .; d_call: .; cdr3_length: 16; j_call: TRBJ2-3; v_call: TRBV10-3; cdr3_nt: TGTGCCATCAGTGAGTCGGTCCGGGACTCACTGGATACGCAGTATTTT; cdr3_aa: CAISESVRDSLDTQYF
clone_size: .; d_call: TRBD2; cdr3_length: 14; j_call: TRBJ2-5; v_call: TRBV29-1; cdr3_nt: TGCAGCGTTGAGAGGCTAGCGGGGGCCCTCGGCCAGTACTTC; cdr3_aa: CSVERLAGALGQYF
clone_size: .; d_call: .; cdr3_length: 14; j_call: TRBJ1-1; v_call: TRBV5-4; cdr3_nt: TGTGCCAGCAGCTTGACACGGTCGAACACTGAAGCTTTCTTT; cdr3_aa: CASSLTRSNTEAFF
clone_size: few; d_call: .; cdr3_length: 13; j_call: TRBJ1-6; v_call: TRBV6-6; cdr3_nt: TGTGCCAGCACCCCGACCCTGAATTCACCCCTCCACTTT; cdr3_aa: CASTPTLNSPLHF
clone_size: once; d_call: TRBD2; cdr3_length: 16; j_call: TRBJ2-3; v_call: TRBV9; cdr3_nt: TGTGCCAGCAGCGGGCGAGGGAGGGAACCGTCGGGTACGCAGTATTTT; cdr3_aa: CASSGRGREPSGTQYF
clone_size: .; d_call: .; cdr3_length: 12; j_call: TRBJ2-3; v_call: TRBV29-1; cdr3_nt: TGCAGCGTTGGAGGGGACACAGATACGCAGTATTTT; cdr3_aa: CSVGGDTDTQYF
clone_size: .; d_call: .; cdr3_length: 13; j_call: TRBJ1-3; v_call: TRBV30; cdr3_nt: TGTGCCTGGAACCTGCAGAATGGAAACACCATATATTTT; cdr3_aa: CAWNLQNGNTIYF
clone_size: .; d_call: TRBD2; cdr3_length: 15; j_call: TRBJ2-3; v_call: TRBV7-2; cdr3_nt: TGTGCCAGCAGCTTAGTTAGCGGGGGCACAGATACGCAGTATTTT; cdr3_aa: CASSLVSGGTDTQYF
clone_size: once; d_call: .; cdr3_length: 13; j_call: TRBJ1-5; v_call: TRBV18; cdr3_nt: TGTGCCAGCTCAGTATATAGGGATCAGCCCCAGCATTTT; cdr3_aa: CASSVYRDQPQHF
clone_size: .; d_call: .; cdr3_length: 15; j_call: TRBJ2-1; v_call: TRBV27; cdr3_nt: TGTGCCAGCAGCAGCGGGACATATTTGAGGAATGAGCAGTTCTTC; cdr3_aa: CASSSGTYLRNEQFF
clone_size: .; d_call: .; cdr3_length: 14; j_call: TRBJ2-7; v_call: TRBV7-2; cdr3_nt: TGTGCCAGCAGCCGAGACAGCGTAGGCTACGAGCAGTACTTC; cdr3_aa: CASSRDSVGYEQYF
clone_size: .; d_call: .; cdr3_length: 14; j_call: TRBJ1-4; v_call: TRBV2; cdr3_nt: TGTGCCAGCAGCCCGGATTTGGGGGAGGAAAAACTGTTTTTT; cdr3_aa: CASSPDLGEEKLFF
clone_size: .; d_call: TRBD1; cdr3_length: 14; j_call: TRBJ2-7; v_call: TRBV5-4; cdr3_nt: TGTGCCAGCAGCCCGGGACAGGGGGCATACGAGCAGTACTTC; cdr3_aa: CASSPGQGAYEQYF
clone_size: .; d_call: .; cdr3_length: 16; j_call: TRBJ2-3; v_call: TRBV19; cdr3_nt: TGTGCCAGTAGTATAGGGGTTGGGTCTTTAGAAGATACGCAGTATTTT; cdr3_aa: CASSIGVGSLEDTQYF
clone_size: once; d_call: TRBD1; cdr3_length: 15; j_call: TRBJ1-1; v_call: TRBV11-3; cdr3_nt: TGTGCCAGCAGCCCCGACAGGGGGCAGGACACTGAAGCTTTCTTT; cdr3_aa: CASSPDRGQDTEAFF
clone_size: .; d_call: .; cdr3_length: 14; j_call: TRBJ1-2; v_call: TRBV28; cdr3_nt: TGTGCCAGCAGGGGAGCCGGTAGCCCCCGGGGCTACACCTTC; cdr3_aa: CASRGAGSPRGYTF
clone_size: .; d_call: TRBD2; cdr3_length: 16; j_call: TRBJ2-1; v_call: TRBV7-9; cdr3_nt: TGTGCCAGCAGCTTAGCGGCTAGCGGGGGATACAATGAGCAGTTCTTC; cdr3_aa: CASSLAASGGYNEQFF
clone_size: .; d_call: TRBD1; cdr3_length: 15; j_call: TRBJ2-2; v_call: TRBV5-1; cdr3_nt: TGCGCCAGCAGCTTCGACAGGGGGGGGACCGGGGAGCTGTTTTTT; cdr3_aa: CASSFDRGGTGELFF
clone_size: .; d_call: TRBD2; cdr3_length: 18; j_call: TRBJ2-3; v_call: TRBV9; cdr3_nt: TGTGCCAGCAGCGGAGGGACTAGCGGAACAACTAGCACAGATACGCAGTATTTT; cdr3_aa: CASSGGTSGTTSTDTQYF
clone_size: .; d_call: .; cdr3_length: 12; j_call: TRBJ1-2; v_call: TRBV5-4; cdr3_nt: TGTGCCAGCAGCCCGGACAGCTATGGCTACACCTTC; cdr3_aa: CASSPDSYGYTF
clone_size: .; d_call: .; cdr3_length: 15; j_call: TRBJ1-5; v_call: TRBV6-6; cdr3_nt: TGTGCCAGCAGCCCGCTCCCTGATGGCAATCAGCCCCAGCATTTT; cdr3_aa: CASSPLPDGNQPQHF